The clone carrying this TCR beta chain was detected a few times. Antigen unknown. TCRdb used MiXCR to reprocess the reads, holding one entry per CDR3 protein. Here the sample spans hundreds of thousands of distinct CDR3 sequences, about 33% being singletons. The record originates from a study of T cell repertoires in cytomegalovirus infection. Whole-study context: In the study, CMV epitopes included recently identified HLA-C-restricted and well-studied HLA-B-restricted ones.

The length of the CDR3 is 14 residues. The V gene end was trimmed by 6 bases and the J gene end by 4 bases; junction bases not matched to a gene: 6. CDR1 is MNHEY and CDR2 is SVGEGT in the germline V gene. Notes on the study in general: In two of eight donors, the top clonotype was HLA-C-restricted CMV-specific. Pooled public TCR beta family frequency picked out CMV carriers with the relevant HLA.

The sequence derives from a human donor in good health (CMV status not recorded). Some clones in this sample may be carry-over from other donors' samples. This specimen was cultured PBMCs, taken from culture after CMV antigen stimulation. The V call is TRBV6-2 or TRBV6-3, the J call TRBJ2-1; TRBD2 aligns across 7 bases. The CDR3 bases are TGTGCCAGCAGAGAGCGGGAAATTTACAATGAGCAGTTCTTC. As protein: CASREREIYNEQFF.